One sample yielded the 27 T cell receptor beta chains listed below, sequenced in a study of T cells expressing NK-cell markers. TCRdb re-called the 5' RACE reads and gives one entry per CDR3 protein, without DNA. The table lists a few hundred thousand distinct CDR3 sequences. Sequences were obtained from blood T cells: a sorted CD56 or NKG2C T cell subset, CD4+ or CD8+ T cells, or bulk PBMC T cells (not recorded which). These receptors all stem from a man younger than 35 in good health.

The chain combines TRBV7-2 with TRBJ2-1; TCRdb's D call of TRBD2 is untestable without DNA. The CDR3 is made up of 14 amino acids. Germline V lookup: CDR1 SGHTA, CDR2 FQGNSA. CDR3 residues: CASSLPGLNNEQFF.

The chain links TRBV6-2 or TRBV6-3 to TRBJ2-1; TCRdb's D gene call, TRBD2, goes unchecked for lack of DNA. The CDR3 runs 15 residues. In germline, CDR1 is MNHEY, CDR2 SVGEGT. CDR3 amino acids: CASSYEGRREGEQFF.

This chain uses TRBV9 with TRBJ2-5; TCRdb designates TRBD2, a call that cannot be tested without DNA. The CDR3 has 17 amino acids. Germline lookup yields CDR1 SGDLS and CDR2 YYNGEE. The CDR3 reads CASSANPRTAYQETQYF.

This CDR3 reads CSARGGTSGRKGEQYF. J is TRBJ2-7 and V is TRBV20-1; without DNA, the TCRdb call of TRBD2 cannot be checked. Per the germline V gene, CDR1 is DFQATT and CDR2 is SNEGSKA (reference sequence). The CDR3 loop spans 16 amino acids.

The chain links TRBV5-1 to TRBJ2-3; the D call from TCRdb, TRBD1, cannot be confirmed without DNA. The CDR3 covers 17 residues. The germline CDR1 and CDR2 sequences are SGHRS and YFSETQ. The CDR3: CASSPFAGSGSTDTQYF.

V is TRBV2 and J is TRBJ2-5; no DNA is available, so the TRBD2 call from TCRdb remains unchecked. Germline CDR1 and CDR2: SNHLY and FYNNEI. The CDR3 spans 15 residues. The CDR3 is CASSPRGGRKETQYF.

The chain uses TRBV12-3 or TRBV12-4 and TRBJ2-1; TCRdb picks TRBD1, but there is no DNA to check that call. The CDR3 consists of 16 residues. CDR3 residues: CASAKGSGGSYNEQFF.

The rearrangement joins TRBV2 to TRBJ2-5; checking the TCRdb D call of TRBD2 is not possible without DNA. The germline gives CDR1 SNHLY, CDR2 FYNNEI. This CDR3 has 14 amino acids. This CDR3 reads CASNGPPGGETQYF.

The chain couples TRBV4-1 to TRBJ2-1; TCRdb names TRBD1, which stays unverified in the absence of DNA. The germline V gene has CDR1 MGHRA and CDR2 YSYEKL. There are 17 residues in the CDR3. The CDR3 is CASSHQKGTGGYNEQFF.

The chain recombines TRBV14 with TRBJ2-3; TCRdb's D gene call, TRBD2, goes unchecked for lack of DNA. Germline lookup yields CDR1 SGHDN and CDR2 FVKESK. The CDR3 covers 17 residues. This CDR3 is CASSQEGDYRPLMTQYF.

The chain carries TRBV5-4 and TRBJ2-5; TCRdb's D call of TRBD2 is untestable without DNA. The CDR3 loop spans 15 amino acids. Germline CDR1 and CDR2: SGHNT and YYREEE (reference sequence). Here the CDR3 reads CASSLDPLDQETQYF.

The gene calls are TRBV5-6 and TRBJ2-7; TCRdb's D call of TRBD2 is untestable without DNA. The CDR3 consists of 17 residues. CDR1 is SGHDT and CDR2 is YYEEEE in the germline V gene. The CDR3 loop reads CASSRKNLGAGVGEQYF. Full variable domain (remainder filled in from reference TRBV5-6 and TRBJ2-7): DAGVTQSPTHLIKTRGQQVTLRCSPKSGHDTVSWYQQALGQGPQFIFQYYEEEERQRGNFPDRFSGHQFPNYSSELNVNALLLGDSALYLCASSRKNLGAGVGEQYFGPGTRLTVT.

The CDR3 sequence is CARPAQGYKYF. The chain has TRBV6-1 and TRBJ2-5; the TCRdb D gene call, TRBD1, has no DNA to confirm it. This CDR3 region has 11 residues. Germline loops: CDR1 MNHNS, CDR2 SASEGT.

The CDR3 is CASNLNGLETQYF. The chain combines TRBV5-5 with TRBJ2-5. Germline V gene lookup returns CDR1 SGHKS and CDR2 YYEKEE (reference sequence). This CDR3 region has 13 residues.

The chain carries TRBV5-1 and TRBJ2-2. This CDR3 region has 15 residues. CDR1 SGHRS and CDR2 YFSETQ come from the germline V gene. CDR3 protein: CASSSPLRDTGELFF.

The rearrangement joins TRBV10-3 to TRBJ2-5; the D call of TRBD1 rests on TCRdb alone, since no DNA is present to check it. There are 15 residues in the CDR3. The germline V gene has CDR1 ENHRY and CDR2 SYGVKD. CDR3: CAISDGTGGAETQYF.

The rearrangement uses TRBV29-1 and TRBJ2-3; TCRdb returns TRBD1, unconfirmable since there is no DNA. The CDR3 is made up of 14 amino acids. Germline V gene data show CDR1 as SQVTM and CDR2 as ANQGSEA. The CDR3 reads CSVPATGPGDTQYF.

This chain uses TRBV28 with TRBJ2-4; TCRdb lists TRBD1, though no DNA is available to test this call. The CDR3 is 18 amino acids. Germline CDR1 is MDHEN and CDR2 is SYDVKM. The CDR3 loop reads CASSNTNRTGGVLNIQYF.

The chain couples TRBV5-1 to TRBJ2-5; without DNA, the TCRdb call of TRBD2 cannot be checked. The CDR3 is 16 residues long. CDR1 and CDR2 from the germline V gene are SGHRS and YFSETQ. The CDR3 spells CASSLARARVKETQYF. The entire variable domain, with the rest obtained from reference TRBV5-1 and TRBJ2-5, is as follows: KAGVTQTPRYLIKTRGQQVTLSCSPISGHRSVSWYQQTPGQGLQFLFEYFSETQRNKGNFPGRFSGRQFSNSRSEMNVSTLELGDSALYLCASSLARARVKETQYFGPGTRLLVL.

CDR3 loop: CSVETGAYGYTF. This chain connects TRBV29-1 to TRBJ1-2; TCRdb outputs TRBD1, but without DNA this stays unchecked. Germline V gene sequence: CDR1 SQVTM, CDR2 ANQGSEA. This CDR3 has 12 amino acids.

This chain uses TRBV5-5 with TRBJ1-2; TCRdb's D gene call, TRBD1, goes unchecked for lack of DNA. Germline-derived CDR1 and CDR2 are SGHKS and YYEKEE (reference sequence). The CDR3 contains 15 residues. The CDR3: CASSDSTGWGFGYTF.

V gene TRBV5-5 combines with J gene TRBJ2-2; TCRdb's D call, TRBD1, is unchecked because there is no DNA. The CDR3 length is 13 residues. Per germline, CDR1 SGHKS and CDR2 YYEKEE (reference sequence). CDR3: CATGQGHTGELFF.

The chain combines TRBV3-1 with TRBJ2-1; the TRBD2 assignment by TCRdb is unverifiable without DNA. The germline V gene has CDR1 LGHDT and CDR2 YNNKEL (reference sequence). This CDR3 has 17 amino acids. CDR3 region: CASSHRLSSGRAHEQFF.

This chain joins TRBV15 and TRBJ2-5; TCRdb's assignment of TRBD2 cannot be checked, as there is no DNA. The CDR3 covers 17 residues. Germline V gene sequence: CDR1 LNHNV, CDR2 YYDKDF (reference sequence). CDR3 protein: CATSRDPTSGSQETQYF.

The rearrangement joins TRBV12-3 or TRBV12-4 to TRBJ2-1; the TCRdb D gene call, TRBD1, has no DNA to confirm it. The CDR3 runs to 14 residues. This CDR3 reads CASSSTGIGNEQFF.

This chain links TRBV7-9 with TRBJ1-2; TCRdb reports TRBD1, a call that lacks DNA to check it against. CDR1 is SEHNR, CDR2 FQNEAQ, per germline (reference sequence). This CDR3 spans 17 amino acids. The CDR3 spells CASSSQRGTGDIYGYTF.

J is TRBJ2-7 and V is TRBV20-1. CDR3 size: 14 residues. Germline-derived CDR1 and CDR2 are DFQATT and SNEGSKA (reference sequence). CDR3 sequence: CSAVRRSENYEQYF.